The 17 T cell receptor beta chains in this list originate from one sample, sequenced in a study of tissue T cells after allogeneic stem cell transplantation. Here immunoSEQ multiplex PCR was the method, and the copy in TCRdb shows in-frame clones only, minus some. The table includes 26,000 or so clones, about 90% detected once. Source: blood, taken before transplantation. The source is a male donor at least 60 years old who later had graft-versus-host disease after an allogeneic stem cell transplant.

The chain has TRBV15 and TRBJ2-7, with 7 bases aligning to TRBD2. Germline V gene lookup returns CDR1 LNHNV and CDR2 YYDKDF (reference sequence). The CDR3 consists of 16 residues. The ends lost 2 bases at V and 2 bases at J; junction bases unmatched: 9. The CDR3 DNA follows: TGTGCCACCAGCAGAAACCGGGGGGATAGGCCCTACGAGCAGTACTTC. This encodes CATSRNRGDRPYEQYF.

This clone was seen a single time. The V call is TRBV18, the J call TRBJ2-5; D call uncertain. The germline V gene has CDR1 KGHSH and CDR2 LQKENI. The CDR3 length is 13 residues. Trimming took off 0 bases at V and 5 bases at J, with 7 bases between the two ends. The DNA for the CDR3 is TGTGCCAGCTCACCACCGATGGGGGAGACCCAGTACTTC. It specifies CASSPPMGETQYF.

J is TRBJ2-5 and V is TRBV18; 11 nucleotides align to TRBD1. The CDR3 is 16 amino acids. Germline trimming cut 3 bases from V and 4 bases from J; bases unmatched to any gene: 7. Germline V gives CDR1 KGHSH, CDR2 LQKENI. CDR3 DNA: TGTGCCAGCTCACCCCGCGGACAGGGGGCGGGAGAGACCCAGTACTTC. Translating it yields CASSPRGQGAGETQYF.

The chain uses TRBV28 and TRBJ2-3; 12 nucleotides align to TRBD1. Germline assignment: CDR1 MDHEN and CDR2 SYDVKM. The CDR3 runs 19 residues. V trimming: 5 bases; J trimming: 4 bases; junction bases outside the gene matches: 16. Here the CDR3 DNA reads TGTGCCAGCAGTGATATAGGGACAGGGGGCTTCCGCGGGTCAGATACGCAGTATTTT. Its translation: CASSDIGTGGFRGSDTQYF.

This chain uses TRBV18 with TRBJ2-1, with TRBD1 matching 11 bases. The V segment lost 6 bases and the J segment 1 base; nucleotides outside the gene matches: 2. Looked up from germline, CDR1 is KGHSH and CDR2 is LQKENI. This CDR3 spans 15 amino acids. The CDR3 sequence is CASSWDRGSYNEQFF. The CDR3 coding sequence is TGTGCCAGCTCCTGGGACAGGGGGTCCTACAATGAGCAGTTCTTC.

The chain carries TRBV18 and TRBJ2-7, with 7 bases lining up with TRBD2. This CDR3 is built from 15 residues. The V gene's germline CDR1 is KGHSH and CDR2 LQKENI. CDR3 residues: CASSPPPGGGGSREV. In DNA, the CDR3 is TGTGCCAGCTCACCACCGCCTGGGGGGGGTGGGTCCCGGGAAGTC.

V and J are TRBV6-5 and TRBJ1-4; possible D gene TRBD1, 5 bases. Trimming removed 7 bases at V and 3 bases at J, with 15 bases between. Germline-derived CDR1 and CDR2 are MNHEY and SVGAGI. The CDR3 extends over 15 amino acids. The CDR3 sequence: CASKASRGANEKLFF. DNA for the CDR3: TGTGCCAGCAAAGCCAGCCGGGGCGCTAATGAAAAACTGTTTTTT.

This chain uses TRBV15 with TRBJ2-5, with no clear D. Germline CDR1 and CDR2: LNHNV and YYDKDF (reference sequence). Trimming cost V 1 base and J 3 bases, with 9 bases left between them. This CDR3 is 14 amino acids long. This CDR3 is CATSRVVLKETQYF. CDR3 DNA sequence: TGTGCCACCAGCAGAGTCGTATTGAAAGAGACCCAGTACTTC.

This sequence joins TRBV27 and TRBJ2-3, with a tentative D call TRBD2 (5 bases). This CDR3 has 14 amino acids. CDR1 is MNHEY, CDR2 SMNVEV, per germline (reference sequence). The V gene lost 4 bases and the J gene lost 1 base, with 9 bases spanning the gap. The CDR3 bases are TGTGCCAGCAGTTGGGGTAGCGGCACAGATACGCAGTATTTT. Its translation is CASSWGSGTDTQYF.

The J gene is TRBJ2-7, the V gene TRBV6-5, with 11 bases matching TRBD1. The germline CDR1 and CDR2 sequences are MNHEY and SVGAGI. Losses at the gene ends were 4 bases for V and 4 bases for J; bases not matched to a gene: 3. CDR3 length equals 14 residues. The CDR3 spells CASSSGQGVYEQYF. DNA for the CDR3: TGTGCCAGCAGTTCGGGACAGGGGGTTTACGAGCAGTACTTC.

V is TRBV4-1 and J is TRBJ2-3, with a weak D call TRBD2 (5 bases). The CDR3 has 16 residues. Between the trimmed V and J ends, which lost 0 bases and 3 bases, there was a span of 13 bases. Germline CDR1 MGHRA, CDR2 YSYEKL. Written as DNA, the CDR3 is TGCGCCAGCAGCCAAGATTCGCGCAGGAGGACAGATACGCAGTATTTT. Amino acids: CASSQDSRRRTDTQYF.

The CDR3 sequence: CASSQGTTAGGANVLTF. Written as DNA, the CDR3 is TGTGCCAGCAGCCAAGGTACGACGGCCGGGGGGGCCAACGTCCTGACTTTC. The V and J genes are TRBV3-1 (or the pseudogene TRBV3-2) and TRBJ2-6; D unresolved. Germline V gives CDR1 LGHDT, CDR2 YNNKEL (reference sequence). The CDR3 covers 17 residues. Trimming took off 1 base at V and 4 bases at J, with 14 bases between the two ends.

This sequence joins TRBV18 and TRBJ1-4; TRBD1 matches at 7 bases. J gave up 6 bases and V 3 bases, and 1 base lay outside the gene matches. The germline V gene encodes CDR1 KGHSH and CDR2 LQKENI. This CDR3 is 13 amino acids long. CDR3 sequence reads: CASSPGQDEKLFF. In nucleotides, the CDR3 is TGTGCCAGCTCACCCGGACAGGATGAAAAACTGTTTTTT.

The V and J genes are TRBV6-4 and TRBJ1-2; 9 nucleotides agree with TRBD1. Trimming removed 3 bases from V and 6 bases from J; junction bases left unmatched: 5. Per germline, CDR1 MRHNA and CDR2 SNTAGT. This CDR3 has 14 residues. The DNA of the CDR3 is TGTGCCAGCAGTGAGGGGGACAGGGCGGATGGCTACACCTTC. It is translated as CASSEGDRADGYTF.

The chain carries TRBV7-2 and TRBJ2-3; TRBD2 might be the D (5 bases). This CDR3 comprises 14 residues. CDR1 SGHTA and CDR2 FQGNSA come from the germline V gene. The germline V and J ends were trimmed by 9 bases and 4 bases, with 17 bases remaining between them. The CDR3 coding sequence is TGTGCCAGTGCACGGGTGGGAGCCGCAGATACGCAGTATTTT. Amino acid sequence: CASARVGAADTQYF.

The chain combines TRBV27 with TRBJ2-7; 9 bases map to TRBD1. V lost 5 bases and J lost 1; bases outside the gene matches: 6. The CDR3 runs to 15 residues. CDR1 is MNHEY, CDR2 SMNVEV, per germline (reference sequence). CDR3 coding DNA: TGTGCCAGCAGTGTGACCGGACAGGGGTCCTACGAGCAGTACTTC. Protein sequence: CASSVTGQGSYEQYF.

The chain employs TRBV6-5 and TRBJ2-5, with D maybe TRBD2 (6 bases). The CDR3 spans 15 residues. V lost 8 bases and J 2 bases, leaving 18 bases between the germline ends. Germline-derived CDR1 and CDR2 are MNHEY and SVGAGI. CDR3 amino acids: CASSGVGRGQETQYF. CDR3 DNA: TGTGCCAGCTCGGGGGTTGGTCGGGGTCAAGAGACCCAGTACTTC.